Given below is one T cell receptor (beta chain) in context. This sample was included in a study of CDR3 diversity in severe acne. The CDR3 has 15 residues. Germline-derived CDR1 and CDR2 are SGHVT and SQSDAQ. The V gene lost 6 bases and the J gene lost 1 base, with 16 bases spanning the gap. TCRdb independently ran MiXCR on the PCR reads; one entry per CDR3 protein. Seen here are about 93,000 distinct CDR3 sequences, 48% observed once, and the top ten hold about 9.5%. This sequence joins TRBV7-4 and TRBJ2-7; no firm D call. Sequencing was carried out using blood. The sequence was obtained from a male donor in good health, serving as a control. The CDR3 nucleotides read TGTGCCAGCAGTTTGGGGATAGGCGGATCCTACGAGCAGTACTTC. Its translation is CASSLGIGGSYEQYF.